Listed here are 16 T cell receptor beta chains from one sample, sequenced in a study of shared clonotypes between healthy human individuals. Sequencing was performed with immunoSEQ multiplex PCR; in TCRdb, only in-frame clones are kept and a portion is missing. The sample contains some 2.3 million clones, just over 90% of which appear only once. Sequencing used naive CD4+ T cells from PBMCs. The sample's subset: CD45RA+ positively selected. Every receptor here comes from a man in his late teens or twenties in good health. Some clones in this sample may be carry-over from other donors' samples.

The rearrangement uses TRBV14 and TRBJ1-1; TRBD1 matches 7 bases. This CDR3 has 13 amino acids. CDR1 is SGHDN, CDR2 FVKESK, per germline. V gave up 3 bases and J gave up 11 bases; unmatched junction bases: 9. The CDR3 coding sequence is TGTGCCAGCAGCCATTCCGCGCCCAGGGGGGCTTTCTTT. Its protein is CASSHSAPRGAFF.

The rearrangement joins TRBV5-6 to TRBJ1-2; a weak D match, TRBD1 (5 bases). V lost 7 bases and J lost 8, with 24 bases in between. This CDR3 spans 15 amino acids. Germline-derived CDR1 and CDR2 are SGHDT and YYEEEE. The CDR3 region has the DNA TGTGCCAGCGGTGAGGGGCTGCCAACTCATGGGGGCTACACCTTC. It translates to CASGEGLPTHGGYTF.

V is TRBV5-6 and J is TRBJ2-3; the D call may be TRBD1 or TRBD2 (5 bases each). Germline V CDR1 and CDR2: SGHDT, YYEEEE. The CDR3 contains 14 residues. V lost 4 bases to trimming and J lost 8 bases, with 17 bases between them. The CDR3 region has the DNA TGTGCCAGCAGCACCGGGACCCGGACGGGTACGCAGTATTTT. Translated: CASSTGTRTGTQYF. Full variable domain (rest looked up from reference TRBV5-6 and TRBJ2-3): DAGVTQSPTHLIKTRGQQVTLRCSPKSGHDTVSWYQQALGQGPQFIFQYYEEEERQRGNFPDRFSGHQFPNYSSELNVNALLLGDSALYLCASSTGTRTGTQYFGPGTRLTVL.

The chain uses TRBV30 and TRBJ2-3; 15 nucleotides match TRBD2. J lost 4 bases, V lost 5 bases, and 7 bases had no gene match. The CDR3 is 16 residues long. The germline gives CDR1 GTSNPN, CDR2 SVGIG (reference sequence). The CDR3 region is CAWGHGLAGGSDTQYF. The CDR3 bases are TGTGCCTGGGGTCATGGACTAGCGGGAGGGTCAGATACGCAGTATTTT.

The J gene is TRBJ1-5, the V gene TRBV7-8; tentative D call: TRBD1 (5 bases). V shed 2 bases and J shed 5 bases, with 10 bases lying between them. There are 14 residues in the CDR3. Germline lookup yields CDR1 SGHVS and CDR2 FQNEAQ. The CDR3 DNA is TGTGCCAGCAGCTTATGGGCAGGGCATCAGCCCCAGCATTTT. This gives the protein CASSLWAGHQPQHF.

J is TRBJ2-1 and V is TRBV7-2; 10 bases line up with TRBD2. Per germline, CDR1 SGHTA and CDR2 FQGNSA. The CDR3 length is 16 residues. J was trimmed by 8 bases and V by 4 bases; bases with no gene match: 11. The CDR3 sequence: CASSYWLAGDWDEQFF. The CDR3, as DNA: TGTGCCAGCAGCTATTGGCTAGCGGGAGATTGGGATGAGCAGTTCTTC. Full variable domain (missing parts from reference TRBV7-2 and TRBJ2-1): GAGVSQSPSNKVTEKGKDVELRCDPISGHTALYWYRQSLGQGLEFLIYFQGNSAPDKSGLPSDRFSAERTGGSVSTLTIQRTQQEDSAVYLCASSYWLAGDWDEQFFGPGTRLTVL.

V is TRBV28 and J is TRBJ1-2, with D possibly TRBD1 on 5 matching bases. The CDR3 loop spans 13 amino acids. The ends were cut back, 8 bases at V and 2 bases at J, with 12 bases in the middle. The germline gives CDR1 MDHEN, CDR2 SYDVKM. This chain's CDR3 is CASAGLSNYGYTF. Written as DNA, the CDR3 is TGTGCCAGCGCGGGACTTTCAAACTATGGCTACACCTTC.

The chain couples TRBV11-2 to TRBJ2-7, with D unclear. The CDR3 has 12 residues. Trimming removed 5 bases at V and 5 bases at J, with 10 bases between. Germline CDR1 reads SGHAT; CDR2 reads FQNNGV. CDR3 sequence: CASSPNENEQYF. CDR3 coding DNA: TGTGCCAGCAGCCCGAATGAGAACGAGCAGTACTTC. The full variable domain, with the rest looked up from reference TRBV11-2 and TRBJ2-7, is EAGVAQSPRYKIIEKRQSVAFWCNPISGHATLYWYQQILGQGPKLLIQFQNNGVVDDSQLPKDRFSAERLKGVDSTLKIQPAKLEDSAVYLCASSPNENEQYFGPGTRLTVT.

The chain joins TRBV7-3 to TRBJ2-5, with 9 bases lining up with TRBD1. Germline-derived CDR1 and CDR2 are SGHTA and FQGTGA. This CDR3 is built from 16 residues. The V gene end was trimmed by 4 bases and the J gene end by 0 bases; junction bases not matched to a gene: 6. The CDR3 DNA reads TGTGCCAGCAGCTCGTCCGGGACAGGGTACCAAGAGACCCAGTACTTC. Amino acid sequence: CASSSSGTGYQETQYF.

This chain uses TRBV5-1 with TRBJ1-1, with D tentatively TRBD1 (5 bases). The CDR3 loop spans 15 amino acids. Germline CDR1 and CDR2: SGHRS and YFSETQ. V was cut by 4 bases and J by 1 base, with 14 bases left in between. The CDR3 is CASSLTFGGNTEAFF. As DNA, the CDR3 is TGCGCCAGCAGCCTAACATTTGGGGGGAACACTGAAGCTTTCTTT.

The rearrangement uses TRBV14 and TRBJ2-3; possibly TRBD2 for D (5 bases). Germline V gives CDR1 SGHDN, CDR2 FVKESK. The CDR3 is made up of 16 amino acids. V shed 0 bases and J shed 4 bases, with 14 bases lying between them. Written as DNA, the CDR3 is TGTGCCAGCAGCCAAGAGTTCCTGAGGGTGTCAGATACGCAGTATTTT. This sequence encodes CASSQEFLRVSDTQYF.

The CDR3 DNA is TGTGCCAGCAGTTTAAGGGGCACCCGACAGATGCATCAGCCCCAGCATTTT. Encoded protein: CASSLRGTRQMHQPQHF. The J gene is TRBJ1-5, the V gene TRBV28; D is possibly TRBD1 (5 bases). The CDR3 spans 17 residues. Trimming removed 2 bases at V and 5 bases at J, with 19 bases between. Germline V CDR1 and CDR2: MDHEN, SYDVKM.

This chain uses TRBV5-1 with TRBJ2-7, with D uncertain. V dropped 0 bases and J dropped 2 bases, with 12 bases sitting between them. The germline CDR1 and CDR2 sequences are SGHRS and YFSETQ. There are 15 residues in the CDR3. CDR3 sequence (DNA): TGCGCCAGCAGCTTGGTGGGAAGCTTTCCCTACGAGCAGTACTTC. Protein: CASSLVGSFPYEQYF.

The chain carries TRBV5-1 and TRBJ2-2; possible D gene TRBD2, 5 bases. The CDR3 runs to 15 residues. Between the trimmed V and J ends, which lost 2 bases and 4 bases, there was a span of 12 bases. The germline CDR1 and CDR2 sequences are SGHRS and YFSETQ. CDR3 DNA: TGCGCCAGCAGCTTCGGGGTGGCAGGCACCGGGGAGCTGTTTTTT. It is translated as CASSFGVAGTGELFF.

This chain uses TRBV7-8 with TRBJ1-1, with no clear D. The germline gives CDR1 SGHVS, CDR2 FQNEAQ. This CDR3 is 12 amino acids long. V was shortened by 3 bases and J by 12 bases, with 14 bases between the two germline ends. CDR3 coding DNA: TGTGCCAGCAGCTTCCTACCCCGGGGATCTTTCTTT. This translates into CASSFLPRGSFF. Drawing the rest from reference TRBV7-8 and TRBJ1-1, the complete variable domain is GAGVSQSPRYKVAKRGQDVALRCDPISGHVSLFWYQQALGQGPEFLTYFQNEAQLDKSGLPSDRFFAERPEGSVSTLKIQRTQQEDSAVYLCASSFLPRGSFFGQGTRLTVV.

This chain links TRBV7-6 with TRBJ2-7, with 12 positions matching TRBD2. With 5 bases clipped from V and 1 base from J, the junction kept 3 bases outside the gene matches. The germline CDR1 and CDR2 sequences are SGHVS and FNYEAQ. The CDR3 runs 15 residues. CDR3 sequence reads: CASSPLAGGSYEQYF. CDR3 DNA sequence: TGTGCCAGCAGCCCGCTAGCGGGAGGGTCCTACGAGCAGTACTTC.